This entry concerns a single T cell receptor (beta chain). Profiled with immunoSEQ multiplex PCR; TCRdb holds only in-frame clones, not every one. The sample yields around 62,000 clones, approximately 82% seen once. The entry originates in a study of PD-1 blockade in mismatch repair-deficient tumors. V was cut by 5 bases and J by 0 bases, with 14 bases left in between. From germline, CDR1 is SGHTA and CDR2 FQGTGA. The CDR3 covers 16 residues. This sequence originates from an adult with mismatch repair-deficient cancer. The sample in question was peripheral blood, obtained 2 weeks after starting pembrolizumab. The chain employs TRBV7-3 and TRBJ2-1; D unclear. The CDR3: CASSQSSWVSYNEQFF. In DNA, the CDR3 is TGTGCCAGCAGCCAATCGTCATGGGTCTCCTACAATGAGCAGTTCTTC.